This T cell receptor beta chain emerged from a study of T cell repertoires in cytomegalovirus infection. Study at large: Based on public TCR beta signatures, there were indications of CMV infection and of a matching HLA type.

TCRdb reprocessed the reads with MiXCR, giving one entry per CDR3 protein. The sample carries more than 400,000 distinct CDR3 sequences, approximately 26% recorded once. The germline CDR1 and CDR2 sequences are DFQATT and SNEGSKA (reference sequence). J gave up 1 base and V 3 bases, and 11 bases lay outside the gene matches. The CDR3 length is 17 residues. As to this clonotype: What it recognizes is unknown.

General study points: Predominance within the ex vivo response was attributable to HLA-C-restricted CMV-specific TCR beta clonotypes.

The J gene is TRBJ2-5, the V gene TRBV20-1, with 10 bases identical to TRBD2. The specimen sequenced was PBMCs. This clonotype was obtained from a human donor in good health (CMV status not recorded). Some clones in this sample may be carry-over from other donors' samples. Here the CDR3 reads CSASFSGRGGGQETQYF. The DNA of the CDR3 is TGCAGTGCTAGTTTCAGCGGGAGGGGGGGCGGCCAAGAGACCCAGTACTTC.